These 29 T cell receptor beta chains originate from one sample sequenced in a study of T cells expressing NK-cell markers. TCRdb re-called the 5' RACE reads and shows each CDR3 protein once, DNA omitted. This repertoire includes about 460,000 distinct CDR3 sequences. The sequenced sample consisted of blood T cells: a sorted CD56 or NKG2C T cell subset, CD4+ or CD8+ T cells, or bulk PBMC T cells (not recorded which). Receptors were obtained from a woman between 50 and 59 years old in good health.

The chain uses TRBV12-3 or TRBV12-4 and TRBJ1-1. The CDR3 consists of 14 residues. The CDR3 loop reads CASSRRSTNTEAFF.

The V call is TRBV5-6, the J call TRBJ2-6. The CDR3 length is 17 residues. The germline V gene encodes CDR1 SGHDT and CDR2 YYEEEE. The CDR3 spells CASSWGGARSGANVLTF.

This chain links TRBV7-7 with TRBJ2-7; without DNA, the TCRdb call of TRBD1 cannot be checked. In germline, CDR1 is SSHAT, CDR2 FNYEAQ (reference sequence). The CDR3 has 14 amino acids. CDR3 protein: CASSANREAYEQYF.

The chain carries TRBV7-8 and TRBJ2-5; TCRdb designates TRBD2, a call that cannot be tested without DNA. The CDR3 is 15 residues long. Germline values: CDR1 SGHVS, CDR2 FQNEAQ. This CDR3 is CASSLGPGNQETQYF.

CDR3 amino acids: CATTKTRSFTDTQYF. The rearrangement joins TRBV25-1 to TRBJ2-3. Germline lookup yields CDR1 MGHDK and CDR2 SYGVNS. This CDR3 is built from 15 residues.

This chain links TRBV3-1 with TRBJ1-2; without DNA, the TCRdb call of TRBD1 cannot be checked. CDR1 LGHDT and CDR2 YNNKEL come from the germline V gene (reference sequence). The CDR3 runs 16 residues. CDR3 in amino acids: CASSPELTRQGYGYTF.

The rearrangement joins TRBV27 to TRBJ2-3; TCRdb designates TRBD2, a call that cannot be tested without DNA. Germline CDR1 reads MNHEY; CDR2 reads SMNVEV (reference sequence). The CDR3 is made up of 16 amino acids. This CDR3 is CASSYQSGMGTDTQYF.

The V gene is TRBV14, the J gene TRBJ2-7; there is no DNA to check the TCRdb D call of TRBD2. The CDR3 consists of 14 residues. CDR1 is SGHDN, CDR2 FVKESK, per germline. This CDR3 is CASSVAGGIYEQYF.

The chain combines TRBV29-1 with TRBJ2-5; TCRdb outputs TRBD1, but without DNA this stays unchecked. CDR3 length: 16 amino acids. CDR1 is SQVTM and CDR2 is ANQGSEA in the germline V gene. CDR3 region: CSVEGGDRGPSETQYF. Full variable domain (rest looked up from reference TRBV29-1 and TRBJ2-5): SAVISQKPSRDICQRGTSLTIQCQVDSQVTMMFWYRQQPGQSLTLIATANQGSEATYESGFVIDKFPISRPNLTFSTLTVSNMSPEDSSIYLCSVEGGDRGPSETQYFGPGTRLLVL.

The chain has TRBV9 and TRBJ2-2. This CDR3 is 14 amino acids long. CDR1 and CDR2 (germline): SGDLS, YYNGEE. CDR3 amino acids: CASSDNGVTGELFF. The full variable domain, completed using reference TRBV9 and TRBJ2-2, is DSGVTQTPKHLITATGQRVTLRCSPRSGDLSVYWYQQSLDQGLQFLIQYYNGEERAKGNILERFSAQQFPDLHSELNLSSLELGDSALYFCASSDNGVTGELFFGEGSRLTVL.

This chain uses TRBV24-1 with TRBJ2-1; TCRdb calls TRBD2, which cannot be checked without DNA. CDR3 length: 16 residues. Looked up from germline, CDR1 is KGHDR and CDR2 is SFDVKD. This chain's CDR3 is CATGRATSGGGNEQFF.

The chain joins TRBV12-3 or TRBV12-4 to TRBJ1-2; TCRdb gives TRBD1 as the D gene, but with no DNA this cannot be confirmed. This CDR3 comprises 13 residues. The CDR3 sequence is CASSLAEGASYTF.

V gene TRBV24-1 combines with J gene TRBJ1-2. The CDR3 consists of 13 residues. Germline lookup yields CDR1 KGHDR and CDR2 SFDVKD. This chain's CDR3 is CATSPDGLYGYTF.

The chain is built from TRBV20-1 and TRBJ1-1; TCRdb selects TRBD1, and the lack of DNA leaves this call unchecked. The CDR3 spans 15 residues. Germline loops: CDR1 DFQATT, CDR2 SNEGSKA (reference sequence). The CDR3 loop reads CSARENPGGFSEAFF.

The CDR3 loop is CASSQDLLYRGLYNEQFF. The V gene is TRBV4-1, the J gene TRBJ2-1. CDR3 length: 18 amino acids. Germline CDR1 MGHRA, CDR2 YSYEKL.

The chain couples TRBV28 to TRBJ1-4; TCRdb's assignment of TRBD1 cannot be checked, as there is no DNA. Looked up from germline, CDR1 is MDHEN and CDR2 is SYDVKM. This CDR3 spans 16 amino acids. The CDR3 is CASRLFGTQDYEKLFF.

The chain links TRBV21-1 to TRBJ1-5. TRBV21-1 is reported as a pseudogene. This CDR3 is 15 amino acids long. CDR3 residues: CATNQEETHNQPQHF.

The rearrangement uses TRBV12-3 or TRBV12-4 and TRBJ2-7. The CDR3 contains 11 residues. CDR3 loop: CASSLVAEQYF.

The chain employs TRBV9 and TRBJ1-2; TCRdb's D gene call, TRBD1, goes unchecked for lack of DNA. Germline V CDR1 and CDR2: SGDLS, YYNGEE. The CDR3 has 14 residues. The CDR3 spells CASSVARQGYGYTF.

The chain couples TRBV11-3 to TRBJ2-2; TCRdb indicates TRBD2, and absent DNA this call remains unverified. Per germline, CDR1 SGHNT and CDR2 YENEEA. CDR3 length: 15 amino acids. This CDR3 reads CASSPTSGATGELFF.

The chain joins TRBV5-1 to TRBJ2-2. The V gene's germline CDR1 is SGHRS and CDR2 YFSETQ. This CDR3 contains 15 residues. Here the CDR3 reads CASSLRQHLTGELFF.

This sequence joins TRBV5-1 and TRBJ2-1; lacking DNA, the TRBD2 call made by TCRdb goes unchecked. Germline V lookup: CDR1 SGHRS, CDR2 YFSETQ. This CDR3 contains 19 residues. The CDR3 spells CASSLVTSGRAGGHNEQFF.

CDR3 in amino acids: CASSSGRGTASTDTQYF. The V and J genes are TRBV12-3 or TRBV12-4 and TRBJ2-3; as DNA is missing, the TRBD2 call by TCRdb cannot be tested. This CDR3 is built from 17 residues.

This rearrangement joins TRBV29-1 to TRBJ1-1. The CDR3 totals 14 residues. The germline gives CDR1 SQVTM, CDR2 ANQGSEA. The CDR3 loop is CSVVYLGMNTEAFF.

The chain couples TRBV12-5 to TRBJ1-4. The CDR3 spans 16 residues. Germline loops: CDR1 LGHNT, CDR2 FRNRAP. CDR3 sequence: CASGLDTGATNEKLFF.

V usage is TRBV5-1 and J usage is TRBJ2-2; the TCRdb D gene call, TRBD1, has no DNA to confirm it. Germline V gene lookup returns CDR1 SGHRS and CDR2 YFSETQ. CDR3 length: 15 residues. The CDR3 here is CASTGGGEVIGELFF.

The rearrangement joins TRBV15 to TRBJ2-1. CDR3 length: 15 residues. Germline CDR1 LNHNV, CDR2 YYDKDF (reference sequence). The CDR3 loop is CATSRPGTASDEQFF.

V usage is TRBV20-1 and J usage is TRBJ2-1; TCRdb proposes TRBD2, but this gene call is untestable without DNA. Germline V gives CDR1 DFQATT, CDR2 SNEGSKA (reference sequence). The CDR3 contains 15 residues. The CDR3 protein is CSALSVAGFDNEQFF.

CDR3 loop: CATSYGANQPQHF. The chain combines TRBV24-1 with TRBJ1-5; the D gene TCRdb calls, TRBD1, cannot be checked with no DNA. The CDR3 is made up of 13 amino acids. Germline CDR1 KGHDR, CDR2 SFDVKD.